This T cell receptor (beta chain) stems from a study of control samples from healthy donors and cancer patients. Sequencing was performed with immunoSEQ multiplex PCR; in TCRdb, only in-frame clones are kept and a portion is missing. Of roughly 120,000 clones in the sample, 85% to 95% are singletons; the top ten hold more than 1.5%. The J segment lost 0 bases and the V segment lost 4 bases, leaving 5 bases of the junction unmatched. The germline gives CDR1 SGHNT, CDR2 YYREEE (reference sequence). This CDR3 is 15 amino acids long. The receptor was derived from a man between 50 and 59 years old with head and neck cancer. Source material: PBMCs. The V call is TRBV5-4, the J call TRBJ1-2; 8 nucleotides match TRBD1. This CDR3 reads CASSRTGTPNYGYTF. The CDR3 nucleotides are TGTGCCAGCAGCCGGACAGGGACGCCTAACTATGGCTACACCTTC.